Presented here are 18 T cell receptor beta chains from one specimen sequenced in a study of CD8 T cells in ankylosing spondylitis. Each CDR3 protein gets one entry after TCRdb re-called the 5' RACE reads with MiXCR. The sample includes about 39,000 distinct CDR3 sequences, 9% to 12% seen only once; the top ten take around 15%. Sequenced material: blood, either unsorted or a sorted T cell fraction (not recorded which). These receptors all stem from a male donor with ankylosing spondylitis or in good health (not recorded which).

At least ten counts were recorded for this clonotype. V is TRBV7-9 and J is TRBJ1-1; tentatively, D is TRBD1 (5 bases). V was pared by 4 bases and J by 0 bases, with 6 bases between. CDR3 length: 13 amino acids. The V gene's germline CDR1 is SEHNR and CDR2 FQNEAQ (reference sequence). CDR3: CASSSTVNTEAFF. The CDR3 DNA sequence: TGTGCCAGCAGCTCGACAGTGAACACTGAAGCTTTCTTT.

There are a few counts of this clonotype. The chain combines TRBV15 with TRBJ2-1; no firm D call. From germline, CDR1 is LNHNV and CDR2 YYDKDF (reference sequence). The V end was cut by 6 bases, the J end by 6 bases, with 9 bases between. CDR3 size: 12 residues. This CDR3 reads CATRLGGNEQFF. DNA of the CDR3: TGTGCCACCAGGTTAGGCGGCAATGAGCAGTTCTTC.

The chain employs TRBV5-1 and TRBJ2-7; D uncertain. From germline, CDR1 is SGHRS and CDR2 YFSETQ. CDR3 size: 13 residues. V was trimmed by 0 bases and J by 6 bases, leaving 10 bases between them. CDR3 sequence (DNA): TGCGCCAGCAGCTTGGAGGCAGACTCCGAGCAGTACTTC. Translated: CASSLEADSEQYF.

This chain joins TRBV28 and TRBJ1-5; no clear D gene. Trimming stripped 3 bases from V and 1 base from J, with 7 bases between. The CDR3 sequence is 14 residues long. Germline CDR1 MDHEN, CDR2 SYDVKM. CDR3 amino acids: CASSFIQSNQPQHF. CDR3 bases: TGTGCCAGCAGTTTTATCCAGAGCAATCAGCCCCAGCATTTT.

The table lists this clonotype with many counts. The J gene is TRBJ2-2, the V gene TRBV2, with 13 bases aligning to TRBD2. This CDR3 contains 14 residues. V dropped 8 bases and J dropped 5; count of bases not matched to a gene: 2. The germline V gene has CDR1 SNHLY and CDR2 FYNNEI. CDR3 sequence: CASGGLAGTGELFF. The CDR3 bases are TGTGCCAGCGGGGGACTAGCGGGAACCGGGGAGCTGTTTTTT.

There are many counts of this clonotype. This sequence joins TRBV10-2 and TRBJ2-6; D uncertain. V dropped 6 bases and J dropped 4 bases, with 16 bases sitting between them. Germline assignment: CDR1 WSHSY and CDR2 SAAADI. This CDR3 has 16 residues. The CDR3 reads CASRSTPSGGANVLTF. The CDR3 nucleotides are TGCGCCAGCAGGTCGACTCCTAGTGGGGGGGCCAACGTCCTGACTTTC.

This clonotype was seen at least ten times. The V and J genes are TRBV12-3 or TRBV12-4 and TRBJ2-2; 10 bases align to TRBD1. V lost 2 bases to trimming and J lost 7 bases; unmatched junction nucleotides: 4. This CDR3 contains 15 residues. The CDR3 sequence: CASSLTGQGFGELFF. The CDR3 DNA reads TGTGCCAGCAGTTTAACGGGACAGGGGTTCGGGGAGCTGTTTTTT.

A few counts support this clonotype. A much larger clone lies a single base off, so this may be a read error. The gene calls are TRBV19 and TRBJ1-1; 8 nucleotides agree with TRBD1. V shed 5 bases, J shed 9 bases, and the junction held 11 bases outside the gene matches. This CDR3 contains 14 residues. CDR1 and CDR2 (germline): LNHDA, SQIVND (reference sequence). The CDR3 region is CASSPLSGGAKAFF. For the CDR3, the DNA is TGTGCCAGTAGTCCCCTCTCAGGGGGCGCGAAAGCTTTCTTT.

Many counts were recorded for this clonotype. The genes are TRBV5-1 and TRBJ2-1; no clear D gene. The CDR3 covers 14 residues. The V gene lost 5 bases and the J gene lost 8 bases, with 17 bases spanning the gap. Germline CDR1 and CDR2: SGHRS and YFSETQ. CDR3 DNA sequence: TGCGCCAGCAGTAGGCAAGGTGATTGGTATGAGCAGTTCTTC. Its translation: CASSRQGDWYEQFF.

This clonotype was detected a few times. This chain joins TRBV27 and TRBJ1-1; no clear D gene. The CDR3 has 13 residues. Germline assignment: CDR1 MNHEY and CDR2 SMNVEV (reference sequence). V was trimmed by 5 bases and J by 10 bases, leaving 17 bases between them. The DNA for the CDR3 is TGTGCCAGCAGTCCCCAATTTCCCCTGGGAGCTTTCTTT. This gives the protein CASSPQFPLGAFF.

The chain uses TRBV5-6 and TRBJ2-7, with D tentatively TRBD2 (5 bases). From germline, CDR1 is SGHDT and CDR2 YYEEEE. The CDR3 is made up of 13 amino acids. Trimming removed 4 bases at V and 6 bases at J, with 14 bases between. This CDR3 is CASSKLQAGEQYF. The CDR3 DNA reads TGTGCCAGCAGCAAATTGCAGGCGGGCGAGCAGTACTTC. Full variable domain (missing parts from reference TRBV5-6 and TRBJ2-7): DAGVTQSPTHLIKTRGQQVTLRCSPKSGHDTVSWYQQALGQGPQFIFQYYEEEERQRGNFPDRFSGHQFPNYSSELNVNALLLGDSALYLCASSKLQAGEQYFGPGTRLTVT.

This clonotype appeared many times. CDR3 in amino acids: CASSFYRDEQFF. The CDR3, as DNA: TGTGCCAGCAGCTTTTATCGGGATGAGCAGTTCTTC. The chain joins TRBV5-5 to TRBJ2-1; no definite D call. Germline V gene sequence: CDR1 SGHKS, CDR2 YYEKEE (reference sequence). The CDR3 extends over 12 amino acids. V was trimmed by 2 bases and J by 8 bases, leaving 8 bases between them.

This clonotype was detected ten times or more. The genes are TRBV6-5 and TRBJ2-1, with D possibly TRBD1 on 6 matching bases. From germline, CDR1 is MNHEY and CDR2 SVGAGI. With 4 bases removed from V and 8 bases from J, the gap between germline ends came to 12 bases. The CDR3 loop spans 13 amino acids. The CDR3 nucleotides are TGTGCCAGCAGTTTTACAGGGAGCGATGAGCAGTTCTTC. Translating it yields CASSFTGSDEQFF.

The V and J genes are TRBV27 and TRBJ1-2; no definite D call. V was pared by 0 bases and J by 7 bases, with 9 bases between. This CDR3 has 13 residues. The germline gives CDR1 MNHEY, CDR2 SMNVEV (reference sequence). DNA of the CDR3: TGTGCCAGCAGTTTATCAGGTTATCGTGGCTACACCTTC. As protein: CASSLSGYRGYTF.

V and J are TRBV9 and TRBJ2-1; TRBD2 matches at 11 bases. Trimming removed 3 bases from V and 2 bases from J; junction bases left unmatched: 7. The CDR3 is 17 amino acids. Germline values: CDR1 SGDLS, CDR2 YYNGEE. CDR3 sequence reads: CASSGRTSGFTYNEQFF. CDR3 DNA: TGTGCCAGCAGCGGGAGGACTAGCGGGTTTACCTACAATGAGCAGTTCTTC.

There are many counts of this clonotype. The chain has TRBV4-3 and TRBJ2-3, with 7 bases matching TRBD2. The CDR3 runs 14 residues. Germline loops: CDR1 LGHNA, CDR2 YSLEER. The ends lost 8 bases at V and 0 bases at J; junction bases unmatched: 5. The CDR3 loop reads CASANGGSTDTQYF. Here the CDR3 DNA reads TGCGCCAGCGCGAACGGGGGGAGCACAGATACGCAGTATTTT.

The chain joins TRBV1 to TRBJ2-7; the D call of TRBD1 is as the table states it, not checked on the DNA. TRBV1 is a listed pseudogene. The CDR3 runs 20 residues. CDR3 DNA: TGCACCAGCAGCCAAGAATCAACCGGGGAGAGGGGTATCCTAACCTACGAGCAGTACTTC. This sequence encodes CTSSQESTGERGILTYEQYF.

This clonotype was recorded at least ten times. The gene calls are TRBV20-1 and TRBJ2-3, with 11 bases identical to TRBD2. The V and J ends lost 1 base and 1 base, in that order; junction bases with no gene match: 10. In germline, CDR1 is DFQATT, CDR2 SNEGSKA (reference sequence). There are 18 residues in the CDR3. CDR3 residues: CSARVGSGRAGGTDTQYF. The CDR3 nucleotides are TGCAGTGCTAGAGTTGGTAGCGGGAGGGCCGGCGGCACAGATACGCAGTATTTT.